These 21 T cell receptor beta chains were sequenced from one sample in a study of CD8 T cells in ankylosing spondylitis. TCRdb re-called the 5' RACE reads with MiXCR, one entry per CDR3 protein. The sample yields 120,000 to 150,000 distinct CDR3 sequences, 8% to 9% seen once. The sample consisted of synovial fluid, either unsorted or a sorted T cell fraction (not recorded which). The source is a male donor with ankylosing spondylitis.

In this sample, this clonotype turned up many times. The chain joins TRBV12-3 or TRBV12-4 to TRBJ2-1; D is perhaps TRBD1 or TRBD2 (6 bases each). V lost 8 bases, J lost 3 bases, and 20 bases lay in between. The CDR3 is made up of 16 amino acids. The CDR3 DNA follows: TGTGCCAGCCGACGGGGGCGAGGTATGGACTACAATGAGCAGTTCTTC. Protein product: CASRRGRGMDYNEQFF.

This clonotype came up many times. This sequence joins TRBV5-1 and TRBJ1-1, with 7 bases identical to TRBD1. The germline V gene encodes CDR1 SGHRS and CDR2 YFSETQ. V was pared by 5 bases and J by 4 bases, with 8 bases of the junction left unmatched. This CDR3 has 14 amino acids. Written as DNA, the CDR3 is TGCGCCAGCAGAAAACAGGGGAGGGCCACTGAAGCTTTCTTT. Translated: CASRKQGRATEAFF.

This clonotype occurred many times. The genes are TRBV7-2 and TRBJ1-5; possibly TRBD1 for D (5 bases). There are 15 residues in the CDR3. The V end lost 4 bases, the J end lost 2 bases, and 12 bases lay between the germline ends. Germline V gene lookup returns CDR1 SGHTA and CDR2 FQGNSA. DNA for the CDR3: TGTGCCAGCAGCTCTATGGGGGGTGGCAATCAGCCCCAGCATTTT. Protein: CASSSMGGGNQPQHF.

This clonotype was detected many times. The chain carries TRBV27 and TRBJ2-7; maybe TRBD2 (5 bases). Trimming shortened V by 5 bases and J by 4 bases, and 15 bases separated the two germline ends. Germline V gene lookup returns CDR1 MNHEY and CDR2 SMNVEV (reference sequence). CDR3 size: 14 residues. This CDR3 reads CASSPRSGEYEQYF. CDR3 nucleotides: TGTGCCAGCAGTCCTCGATCCGGGGAATACGAGCAGTACTTC.

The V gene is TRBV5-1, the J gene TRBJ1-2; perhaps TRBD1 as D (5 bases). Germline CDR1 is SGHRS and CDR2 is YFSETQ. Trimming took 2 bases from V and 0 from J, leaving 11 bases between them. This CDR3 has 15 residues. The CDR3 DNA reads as TGCGCCAGCAGCTTTACCGGGACCCCTAACTATGGCTACACCTTC. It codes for CASSFTGTPNYGYTF.

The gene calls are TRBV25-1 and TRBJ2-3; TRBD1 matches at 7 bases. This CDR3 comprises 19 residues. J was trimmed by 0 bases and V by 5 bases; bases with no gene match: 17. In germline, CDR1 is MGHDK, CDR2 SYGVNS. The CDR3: CASSTTWPGTDSSTDTQYF. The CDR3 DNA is TGTGCCAGCAGTACGACGTGGCCGGGGACAGACTCTAGCACAGATACGCAGTATTTT.

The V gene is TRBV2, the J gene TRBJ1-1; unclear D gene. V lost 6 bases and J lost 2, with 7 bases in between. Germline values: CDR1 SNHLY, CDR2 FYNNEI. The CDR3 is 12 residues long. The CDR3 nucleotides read TGTGCCAGCAGCGTTTTTAACACTGAAGCTTTCTTT. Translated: CASSVFNTEAFF.

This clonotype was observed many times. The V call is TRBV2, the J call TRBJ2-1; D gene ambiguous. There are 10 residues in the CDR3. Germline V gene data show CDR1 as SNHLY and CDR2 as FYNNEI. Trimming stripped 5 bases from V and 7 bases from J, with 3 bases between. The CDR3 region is CASSINEQFF. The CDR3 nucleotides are TGTGCCAGCAGTATTAATGAGCAGTTCTTC.

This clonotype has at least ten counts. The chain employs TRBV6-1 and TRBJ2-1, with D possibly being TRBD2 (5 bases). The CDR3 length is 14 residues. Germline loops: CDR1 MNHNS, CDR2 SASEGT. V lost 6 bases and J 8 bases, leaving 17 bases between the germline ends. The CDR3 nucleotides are TGTGCCAGCAGGACCTTACTAGGACGCTATGAGCAGTTCTTC. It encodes CASRTLLGRYEQFF.

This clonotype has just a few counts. CDR3 DNA sequence: TGTGCCAGCAGCTTAATTAACAGGGATGGCGATACGCAGTATTTT. Translated, it gives CASSLINRDGDTQYF. The chain recombines TRBV7-9 with TRBJ2-3, with a weak D call TRBD1 (6 bases). Germline lookup yields CDR1 SEHNR and CDR2 FQNEAQ (reference sequence). This CDR3 comprises 15 residues. The V end lost 2 bases, the J end lost 6 bases, and 15 bases lay between the germline ends.

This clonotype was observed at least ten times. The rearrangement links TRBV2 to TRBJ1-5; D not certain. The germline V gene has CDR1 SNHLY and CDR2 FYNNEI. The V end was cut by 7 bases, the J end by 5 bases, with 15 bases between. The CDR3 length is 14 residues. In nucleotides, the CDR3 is TGTGCCAGCACCGGAATGAGTAGGGATCAGCCCCAGCATTTT. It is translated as CASTGMSRDQPQHF.

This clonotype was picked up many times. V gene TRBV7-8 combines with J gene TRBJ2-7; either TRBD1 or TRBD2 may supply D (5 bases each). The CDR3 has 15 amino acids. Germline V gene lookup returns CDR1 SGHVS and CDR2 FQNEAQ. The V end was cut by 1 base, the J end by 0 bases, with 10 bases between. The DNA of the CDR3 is TGTGCCAGCAGCTTAGTGTCGGGGCCCTCCTACGAGCAGTACTTC. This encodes CASSLVSGPSYEQYF.

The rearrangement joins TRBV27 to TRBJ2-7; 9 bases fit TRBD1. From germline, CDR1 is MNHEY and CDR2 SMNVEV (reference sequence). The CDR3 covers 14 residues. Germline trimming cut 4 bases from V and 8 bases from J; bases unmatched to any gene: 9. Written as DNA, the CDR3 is TGTGCCAGCAGTTCCTGGGACAGGGAGGTGAAGCAGTACTTC. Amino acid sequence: CASSSWDREVKQYF.

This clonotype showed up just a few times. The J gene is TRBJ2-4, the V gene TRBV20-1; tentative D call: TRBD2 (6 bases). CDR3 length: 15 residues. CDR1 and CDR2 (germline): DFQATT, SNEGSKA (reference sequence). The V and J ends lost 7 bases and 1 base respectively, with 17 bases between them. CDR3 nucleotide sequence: TGCAGTGTCGCTAATCCCCGGGGGGCCAAAAACATTCAGTACTTC. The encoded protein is CSVANPRGAKNIQYF.

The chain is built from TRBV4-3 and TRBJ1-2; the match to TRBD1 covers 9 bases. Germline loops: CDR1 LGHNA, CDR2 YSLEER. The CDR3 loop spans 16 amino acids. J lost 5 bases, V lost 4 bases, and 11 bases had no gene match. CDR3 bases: TGCGCCAGCAGCCCAACTGATCGGACAGGGGAATATGGCTACACCTTC. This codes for CASSPTDRTGEYGYTF.

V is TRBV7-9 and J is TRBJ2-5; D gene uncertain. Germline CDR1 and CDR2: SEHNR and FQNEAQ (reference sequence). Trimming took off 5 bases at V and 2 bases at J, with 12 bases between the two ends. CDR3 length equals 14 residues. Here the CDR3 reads CASSMNSEQETQYF. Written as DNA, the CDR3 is TGTGCCAGCAGCATGAATTCAGAACAAGAGACCCAGTACTTC.

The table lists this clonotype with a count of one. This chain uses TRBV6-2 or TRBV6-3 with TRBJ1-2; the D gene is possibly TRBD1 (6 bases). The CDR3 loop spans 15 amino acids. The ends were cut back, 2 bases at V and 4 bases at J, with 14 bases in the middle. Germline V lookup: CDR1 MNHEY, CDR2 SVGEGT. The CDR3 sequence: CASSYTLTGFYGYTF. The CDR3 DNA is TGTGCCAGCAGTTACACGCTGACAGGATTCTATGGCTACACCTTC.

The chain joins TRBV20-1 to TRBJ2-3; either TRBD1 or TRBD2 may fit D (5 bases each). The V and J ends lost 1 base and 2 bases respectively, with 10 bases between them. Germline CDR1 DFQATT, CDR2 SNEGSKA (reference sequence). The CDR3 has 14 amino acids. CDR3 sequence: CSARVGTPTDTQYF. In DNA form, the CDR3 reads TGCAGTGCTAGAGTCGGGACGCCCACAGATACGCAGTATTTT.

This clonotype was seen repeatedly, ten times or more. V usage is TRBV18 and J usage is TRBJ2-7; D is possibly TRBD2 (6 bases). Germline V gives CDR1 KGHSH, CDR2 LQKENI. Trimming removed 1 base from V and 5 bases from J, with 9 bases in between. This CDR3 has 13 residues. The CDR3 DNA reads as TGTGCCAGCTCACCACTCGGACTAAACGAGCAGTACTTC. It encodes CASSPLGLNEQYF.

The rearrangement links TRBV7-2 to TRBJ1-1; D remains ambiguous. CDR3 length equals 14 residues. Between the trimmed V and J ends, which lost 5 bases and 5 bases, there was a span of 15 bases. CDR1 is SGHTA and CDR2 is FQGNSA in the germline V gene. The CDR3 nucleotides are TGTGCCAGCAGCCCCCAACCGGGTGGGACTGAAGCTTTCTTT. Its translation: CASSPQPGGTEAFF.

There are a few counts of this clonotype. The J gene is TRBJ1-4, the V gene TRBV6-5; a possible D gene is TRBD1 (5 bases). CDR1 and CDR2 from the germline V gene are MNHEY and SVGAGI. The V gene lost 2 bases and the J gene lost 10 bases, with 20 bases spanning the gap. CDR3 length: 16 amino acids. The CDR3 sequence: CASSYPSGGRVTKLFF. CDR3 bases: TGTGCCAGCAGTTACCCATCCGGTGGCAGGGTGACAAAACTGTTTTTT.